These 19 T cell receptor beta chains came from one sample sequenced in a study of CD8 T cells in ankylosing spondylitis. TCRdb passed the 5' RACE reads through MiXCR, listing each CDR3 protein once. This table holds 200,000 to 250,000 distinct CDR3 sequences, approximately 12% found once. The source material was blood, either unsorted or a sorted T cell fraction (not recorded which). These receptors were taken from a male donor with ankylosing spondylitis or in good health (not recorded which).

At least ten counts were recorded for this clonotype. The CDR3 protein is CASSLSSAGEAFF. CDR3 coding DNA: TGTGCCAGCAGTTTATCGAGTGCAGGTGAAGCTTTCTTT. The genes are TRBV27 and TRBJ1-1; D is ambiguous. The germline V and J ends were trimmed by 0 bases and 7 bases, with 9 bases remaining between them. Germline V gene sequence: CDR1 MNHEY, CDR2 SMNVEV (reference sequence). The length of the CDR3 is 13 residues.

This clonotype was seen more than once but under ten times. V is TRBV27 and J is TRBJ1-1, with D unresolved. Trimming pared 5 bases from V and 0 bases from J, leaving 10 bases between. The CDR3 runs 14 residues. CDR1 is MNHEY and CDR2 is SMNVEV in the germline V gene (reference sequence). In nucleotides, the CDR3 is TGTGCCAGCAGTGGGAGATGGATGAACACTGAAGCTTTCTTT. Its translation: CASSGRWMNTEAFF.

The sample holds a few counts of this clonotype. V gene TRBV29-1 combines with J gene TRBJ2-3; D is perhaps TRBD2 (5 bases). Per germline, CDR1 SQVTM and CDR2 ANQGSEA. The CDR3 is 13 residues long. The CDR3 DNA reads TGCAGTGGCGGTGGGCTAGCTACAGATACGCAGTATTTT. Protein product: CSGGGLATDTQYF.

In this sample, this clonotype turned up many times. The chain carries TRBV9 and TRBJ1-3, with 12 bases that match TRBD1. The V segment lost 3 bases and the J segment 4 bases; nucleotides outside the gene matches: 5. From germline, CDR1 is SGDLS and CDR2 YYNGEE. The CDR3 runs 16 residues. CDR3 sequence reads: CASSGRDRGLGNTIYF. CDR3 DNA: TGTGCCAGCAGCGGCCGGGACAGGGGGCTCGGAAACACCATATATTTT.

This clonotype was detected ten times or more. CDR3 in amino acids: CASSPEHQTGINEQFF. CDR3 sequence (DNA): TGTGCCAGCAGTCCCGAACACCAGACAGGGATTAATGAGCAGTTCTTC. This sequence joins TRBV6-1 and TRBJ2-1; 7 bases match TRBD1. Germline V lookup: CDR1 MNHNS, CDR2 SASEGT. With V trimmed by 5 bases and J by 7 bases, 14 bases remained unmatched. This CDR3 contains 16 residues.

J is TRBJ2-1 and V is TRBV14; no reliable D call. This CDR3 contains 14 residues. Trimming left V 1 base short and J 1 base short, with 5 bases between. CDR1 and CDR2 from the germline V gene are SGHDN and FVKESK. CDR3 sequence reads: CASSQATSYNEQFF. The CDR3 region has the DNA TGTGCCAGCAGCCAAGCGACTTCCTACAATGAGCAGTTCTTC.

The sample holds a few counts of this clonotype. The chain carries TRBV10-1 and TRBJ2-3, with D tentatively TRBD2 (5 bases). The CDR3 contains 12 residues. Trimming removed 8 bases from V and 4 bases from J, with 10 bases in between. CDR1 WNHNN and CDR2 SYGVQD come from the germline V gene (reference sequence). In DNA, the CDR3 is TGCGCCAGCGGGGAGATTGCAGATACGCAGTATTTT. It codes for CASGEIADTQYF.

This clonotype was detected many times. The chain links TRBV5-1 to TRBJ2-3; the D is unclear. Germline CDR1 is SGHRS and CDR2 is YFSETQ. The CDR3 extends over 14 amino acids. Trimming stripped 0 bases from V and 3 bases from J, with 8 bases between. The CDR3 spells CASSLGQPTDTQYF. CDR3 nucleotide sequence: TGCGCCAGCAGCTTGGGACAACCTACAGATACGCAGTATTTT.

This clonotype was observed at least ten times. The CDR3 spells CASSGGTVNTEAFF. In nucleotides, the CDR3 is TGCGCCAGCAGCGGGGGGACGGTGAACACTGAAGCTTTCTTT. The chain is built from TRBV5-1 and TRBJ1-1, with a tentative D call TRBD1 (5 bases). This CDR3 comprises 14 residues. Between the trimmed V and J ends, which lost 4 bases and 0 bases, there was a span of 10 bases. The germline V gene has CDR1 SGHRS and CDR2 YFSETQ.

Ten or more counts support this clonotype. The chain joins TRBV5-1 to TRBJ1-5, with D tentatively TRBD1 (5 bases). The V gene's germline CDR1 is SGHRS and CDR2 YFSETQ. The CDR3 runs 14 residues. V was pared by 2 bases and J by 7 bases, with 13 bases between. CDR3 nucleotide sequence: TGCGCCAGCAGCTTTCCAGGGTCAACGCAGCCCCAGCATTTT. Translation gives CASSFPGSTQPQHF.

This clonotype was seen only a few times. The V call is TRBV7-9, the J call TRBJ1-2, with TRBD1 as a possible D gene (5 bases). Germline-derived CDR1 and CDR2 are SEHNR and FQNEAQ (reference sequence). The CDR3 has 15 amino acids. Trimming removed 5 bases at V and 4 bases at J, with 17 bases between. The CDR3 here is CASSPRDGVIYGYTF. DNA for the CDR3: TGTGCCAGCAGCCCGAGGGACGGGGTAATCTATGGCTACACCTTC.

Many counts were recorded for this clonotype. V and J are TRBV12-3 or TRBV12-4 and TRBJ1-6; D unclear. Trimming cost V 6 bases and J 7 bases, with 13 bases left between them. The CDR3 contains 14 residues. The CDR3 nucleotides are TGTGCCAGCAGGGGTCCACTCCGCAATTCACCCCTCCACTTT. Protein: CASRGPLRNSPLHF.

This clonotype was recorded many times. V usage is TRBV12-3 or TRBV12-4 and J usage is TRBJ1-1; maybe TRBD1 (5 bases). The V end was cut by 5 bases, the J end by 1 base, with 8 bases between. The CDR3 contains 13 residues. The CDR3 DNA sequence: TGTGCCAGCAGTCAGGGAGAGAACACTGAAGCTTTCTTT. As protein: CASSQGENTEAFF.

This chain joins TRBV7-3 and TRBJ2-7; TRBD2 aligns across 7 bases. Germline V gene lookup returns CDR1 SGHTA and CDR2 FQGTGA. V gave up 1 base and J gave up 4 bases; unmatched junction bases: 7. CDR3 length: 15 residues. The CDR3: CASSLNRPSGYEQYF. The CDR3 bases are TGTGCCAGCAGCTTAAATCGTCCTAGCGGTTACGAGCAGTACTTC.

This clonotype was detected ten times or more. CDR3 DNA: TGCAGTGCTAGAGGGAAGCGGGAGTGGGAGCAGTACTTC. Amino acids: CSARGKREWEQYF. J is TRBJ2-7 and V is TRBV20-1; 8 bases agree with TRBD2. After removal of 1 base from V and 7 bases from J, the junction contained 6 bases not matched to a gene. The CDR3 loop spans 13 amino acids. Germline CDR1 and CDR2: DFQATT and SNEGSKA (reference sequence).

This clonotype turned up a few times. In DNA, the CDR3 is TGTGCCAGTAGCGCCGGGTCCGGGTACGCCAACGTCCTGACTTTC. This encodes CASSAGSGYANVLTF. The gene calls are TRBV19 and TRBJ2-6; no definite D call. The CDR3 is 15 amino acids. CDR1 is LNHDA and CDR2 is SQIVND in the germline V gene (reference sequence). Trimming left V 6 bases short and J 7 bases short, with 16 bases between.

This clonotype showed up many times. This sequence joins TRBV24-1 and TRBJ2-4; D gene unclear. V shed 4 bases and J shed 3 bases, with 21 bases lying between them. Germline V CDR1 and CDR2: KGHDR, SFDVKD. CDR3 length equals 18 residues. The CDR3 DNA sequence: TGTGCCACCAGTGAGGGCCCTAGACACTGGTCCGACAAAAACATTCAGTACTTC. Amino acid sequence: CATSEGPRHWSDKNIQYF.

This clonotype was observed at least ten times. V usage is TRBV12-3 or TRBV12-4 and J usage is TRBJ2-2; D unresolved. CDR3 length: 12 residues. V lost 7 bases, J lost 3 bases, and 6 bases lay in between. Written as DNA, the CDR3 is TGTGCCAGCAAAGAATACACCGGGGAGCTGTTTTTT. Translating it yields CASKEYTGELFF.

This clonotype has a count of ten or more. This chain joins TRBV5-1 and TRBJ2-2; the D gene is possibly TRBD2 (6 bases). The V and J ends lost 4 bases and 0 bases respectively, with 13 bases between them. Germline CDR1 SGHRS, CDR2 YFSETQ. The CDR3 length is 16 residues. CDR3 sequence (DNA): TGCGCCAGCAGCGTATCCGGGAGAGCGAACACCGGGGAGCTGTTTTTT. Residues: CASSVSGRANTGELFF.